The 9 T cell receptor beta chains reported below all come from one sample, sequenced in a study of T cells expressing NK-cell markers. TCRdb re-analyzed the 5' RACE reads; it lists each CDR3 protein once, without DNA. The sample's table shows about half a million distinct CDR3 sequences. Sequencing input: blood T cells: a sorted CD56 or NKG2C T cell subset, CD4+ or CD8+ T cells, or bulk PBMC T cells (not recorded which). The receptors here all came from a woman in her forties or fifties in good health.

The chain links TRBV10-3 to TRBJ2-1; without DNA, the TCRdb call of TRBD2 cannot be checked. The germline V gene has CDR1 ENHRY and CDR2 SYGVKD. The CDR3 totals 16 residues. Here the CDR3 reads CAISDPTSGRGNEQFF.

The chain uses TRBV7-9 and TRBJ2-1; TCRdb gives TRBD2 as the D gene, but with no DNA this cannot be confirmed. Germline V gene data show CDR1 as SEHNR and CDR2 as FQNEAQ (reference sequence). The CDR3 consists of 18 residues. The CDR3 loop reads CASRSGLAGRAVGNEQFF.

The rearrangement joins TRBV4-2 to TRBJ1-4; the D call from TCRdb, TRBD1, cannot be confirmed without DNA. This CDR3 spans 18 amino acids. CDR1 is LGHNA and CDR2 is YNFKEQ in the germline V gene. This CDR3 reads CASSQDFRGTATNEKLFF.

The chain uses TRBV4-2 and TRBJ2-1; the D call of TRBD2 rests on TCRdb alone, since no DNA is present to check it. CDR1 and CDR2 from the germline V gene are LGHNA and YNFKEQ. There are 12 residues in the CDR3. CDR3 residues: CASDNLEGEQFF.

The chain is built from TRBV5-1 and TRBJ2-1; as DNA is missing, the TRBD2 call by TCRdb cannot be tested. This CDR3 comprises 15 residues. Germline loops: CDR1 SGHRS, CDR2 YFSETQ. This CDR3 reads CASSSGLLPNNEQFF.

The rearrangement links TRBV29-1 to TRBJ2-3; TCRdb picks TRBD1, but there is no DNA to check that call. The CDR3 runs to 14 residues. Germline assignment: CDR1 SQVTM and CDR2 ANQGSEA. The CDR3 region is CSAARTGGGDTQYF.

This chain connects TRBV20-1 to TRBJ2-5; with no DNA, the TCRdb D assignment of TRBD1 cannot be verified. Germline CDR1 is DFQATT and CDR2 is SNEGSKA (reference sequence). The CDR3 is 14 amino acids. The CDR3 here is CSAAGGGRSETQYF.

The genes are TRBV12-3 or TRBV12-4 and TRBJ2-7; TCRdb's D gene call, TRBD2, goes unchecked for lack of DNA. The length of the CDR3 is 16 residues. The CDR3 sequence: CASRAGTSGTHYEQYF.

The gene calls are TRBV29-1 and TRBJ1-2; TCRdb calls TRBD1, which cannot be checked without DNA. Germline CDR1 reads SQVTM; CDR2 reads ANQGSEA. This CDR3 region has 15 residues. The CDR3 is CSVEGGTGYTYGYTF.